The clone carrying this T cell receptor beta chain was detected a few times. Its target is not known. The sample originates from a study of blood T cells in healthy people across ages. Together with a sample-barcoded 5' primer, a J-beta primer mix was included in a second PCR lasting about 7 to 12 cycles. A tag from a template-switch adaptor with 12 random nucleotides marked each cDNA molecule. Every individual sample yielded 2.5 million or more paired-end reads (each containing CDR3). TCRdb called the 5' RACE reads again in MiXCR, with one record for every CDR3 protein. The sample consists of about 1.4 million distinct CDR3 sequences, approximately 59% of them appearing once. Study-level points and caveats: The study found more naive CD4+ cells and higher diversity in long-lived than aged donors. Nothing was known about donor CMV status, and this possibly confounded expanded clonotype changes.

Germline V gene lookup returns CDR1 SEHNR and CDR2 FQNEAQ (reference sequence). This CDR3 comprises 12 residues. The trim removed 5 bases at V and 12 bases at J, leaving 8 bases unmatched. The chain recombines TRBV7-9 with TRBJ2-5; TRBD1 matches at 8 bases. Sequencing used blood. This sequence originates from a young man in good health. The DNA for the CDR3 is TGTGCCAGCAGCGTGTTGGGACAGGTCAAGTACTTC. Translated: CASSVLGQVKYF.